This TCR beta chain was profiled in a study of T-cell memory formation after mild COVID-19. MiXCR, run by TCRdb on the 5' RACE reads, gives a single entry per CDR3 protein. The table shows under 700,000 distinct CDR3 sequences, with about a fifth occurring only once. The CDR3 is made up of 14 amino acids. CDR1 and CDR2 from the germline V gene are GTSNPN and SVGIG (reference sequence). About this clonotype: One end of the junction does not line up with germline, which may come from a read error.

This clonotype was sampled from an adult woman who had mild COVID-19 (a few samples of this study predate the infection). Cell type and time point are not known. V gene TRBV30 combines with J gene TRBJ1-6; 8 bases are shared with TRBD1. Sequences were obtained from PBMCs or a T cell subset sorted from them (not recorded which). The CDR3 DNA reads TGTGCCTGGAGTTGGACAGGGATAGGTTCACCCCTACACTTT. Its translation is CAWSWTGIGSPLHF.